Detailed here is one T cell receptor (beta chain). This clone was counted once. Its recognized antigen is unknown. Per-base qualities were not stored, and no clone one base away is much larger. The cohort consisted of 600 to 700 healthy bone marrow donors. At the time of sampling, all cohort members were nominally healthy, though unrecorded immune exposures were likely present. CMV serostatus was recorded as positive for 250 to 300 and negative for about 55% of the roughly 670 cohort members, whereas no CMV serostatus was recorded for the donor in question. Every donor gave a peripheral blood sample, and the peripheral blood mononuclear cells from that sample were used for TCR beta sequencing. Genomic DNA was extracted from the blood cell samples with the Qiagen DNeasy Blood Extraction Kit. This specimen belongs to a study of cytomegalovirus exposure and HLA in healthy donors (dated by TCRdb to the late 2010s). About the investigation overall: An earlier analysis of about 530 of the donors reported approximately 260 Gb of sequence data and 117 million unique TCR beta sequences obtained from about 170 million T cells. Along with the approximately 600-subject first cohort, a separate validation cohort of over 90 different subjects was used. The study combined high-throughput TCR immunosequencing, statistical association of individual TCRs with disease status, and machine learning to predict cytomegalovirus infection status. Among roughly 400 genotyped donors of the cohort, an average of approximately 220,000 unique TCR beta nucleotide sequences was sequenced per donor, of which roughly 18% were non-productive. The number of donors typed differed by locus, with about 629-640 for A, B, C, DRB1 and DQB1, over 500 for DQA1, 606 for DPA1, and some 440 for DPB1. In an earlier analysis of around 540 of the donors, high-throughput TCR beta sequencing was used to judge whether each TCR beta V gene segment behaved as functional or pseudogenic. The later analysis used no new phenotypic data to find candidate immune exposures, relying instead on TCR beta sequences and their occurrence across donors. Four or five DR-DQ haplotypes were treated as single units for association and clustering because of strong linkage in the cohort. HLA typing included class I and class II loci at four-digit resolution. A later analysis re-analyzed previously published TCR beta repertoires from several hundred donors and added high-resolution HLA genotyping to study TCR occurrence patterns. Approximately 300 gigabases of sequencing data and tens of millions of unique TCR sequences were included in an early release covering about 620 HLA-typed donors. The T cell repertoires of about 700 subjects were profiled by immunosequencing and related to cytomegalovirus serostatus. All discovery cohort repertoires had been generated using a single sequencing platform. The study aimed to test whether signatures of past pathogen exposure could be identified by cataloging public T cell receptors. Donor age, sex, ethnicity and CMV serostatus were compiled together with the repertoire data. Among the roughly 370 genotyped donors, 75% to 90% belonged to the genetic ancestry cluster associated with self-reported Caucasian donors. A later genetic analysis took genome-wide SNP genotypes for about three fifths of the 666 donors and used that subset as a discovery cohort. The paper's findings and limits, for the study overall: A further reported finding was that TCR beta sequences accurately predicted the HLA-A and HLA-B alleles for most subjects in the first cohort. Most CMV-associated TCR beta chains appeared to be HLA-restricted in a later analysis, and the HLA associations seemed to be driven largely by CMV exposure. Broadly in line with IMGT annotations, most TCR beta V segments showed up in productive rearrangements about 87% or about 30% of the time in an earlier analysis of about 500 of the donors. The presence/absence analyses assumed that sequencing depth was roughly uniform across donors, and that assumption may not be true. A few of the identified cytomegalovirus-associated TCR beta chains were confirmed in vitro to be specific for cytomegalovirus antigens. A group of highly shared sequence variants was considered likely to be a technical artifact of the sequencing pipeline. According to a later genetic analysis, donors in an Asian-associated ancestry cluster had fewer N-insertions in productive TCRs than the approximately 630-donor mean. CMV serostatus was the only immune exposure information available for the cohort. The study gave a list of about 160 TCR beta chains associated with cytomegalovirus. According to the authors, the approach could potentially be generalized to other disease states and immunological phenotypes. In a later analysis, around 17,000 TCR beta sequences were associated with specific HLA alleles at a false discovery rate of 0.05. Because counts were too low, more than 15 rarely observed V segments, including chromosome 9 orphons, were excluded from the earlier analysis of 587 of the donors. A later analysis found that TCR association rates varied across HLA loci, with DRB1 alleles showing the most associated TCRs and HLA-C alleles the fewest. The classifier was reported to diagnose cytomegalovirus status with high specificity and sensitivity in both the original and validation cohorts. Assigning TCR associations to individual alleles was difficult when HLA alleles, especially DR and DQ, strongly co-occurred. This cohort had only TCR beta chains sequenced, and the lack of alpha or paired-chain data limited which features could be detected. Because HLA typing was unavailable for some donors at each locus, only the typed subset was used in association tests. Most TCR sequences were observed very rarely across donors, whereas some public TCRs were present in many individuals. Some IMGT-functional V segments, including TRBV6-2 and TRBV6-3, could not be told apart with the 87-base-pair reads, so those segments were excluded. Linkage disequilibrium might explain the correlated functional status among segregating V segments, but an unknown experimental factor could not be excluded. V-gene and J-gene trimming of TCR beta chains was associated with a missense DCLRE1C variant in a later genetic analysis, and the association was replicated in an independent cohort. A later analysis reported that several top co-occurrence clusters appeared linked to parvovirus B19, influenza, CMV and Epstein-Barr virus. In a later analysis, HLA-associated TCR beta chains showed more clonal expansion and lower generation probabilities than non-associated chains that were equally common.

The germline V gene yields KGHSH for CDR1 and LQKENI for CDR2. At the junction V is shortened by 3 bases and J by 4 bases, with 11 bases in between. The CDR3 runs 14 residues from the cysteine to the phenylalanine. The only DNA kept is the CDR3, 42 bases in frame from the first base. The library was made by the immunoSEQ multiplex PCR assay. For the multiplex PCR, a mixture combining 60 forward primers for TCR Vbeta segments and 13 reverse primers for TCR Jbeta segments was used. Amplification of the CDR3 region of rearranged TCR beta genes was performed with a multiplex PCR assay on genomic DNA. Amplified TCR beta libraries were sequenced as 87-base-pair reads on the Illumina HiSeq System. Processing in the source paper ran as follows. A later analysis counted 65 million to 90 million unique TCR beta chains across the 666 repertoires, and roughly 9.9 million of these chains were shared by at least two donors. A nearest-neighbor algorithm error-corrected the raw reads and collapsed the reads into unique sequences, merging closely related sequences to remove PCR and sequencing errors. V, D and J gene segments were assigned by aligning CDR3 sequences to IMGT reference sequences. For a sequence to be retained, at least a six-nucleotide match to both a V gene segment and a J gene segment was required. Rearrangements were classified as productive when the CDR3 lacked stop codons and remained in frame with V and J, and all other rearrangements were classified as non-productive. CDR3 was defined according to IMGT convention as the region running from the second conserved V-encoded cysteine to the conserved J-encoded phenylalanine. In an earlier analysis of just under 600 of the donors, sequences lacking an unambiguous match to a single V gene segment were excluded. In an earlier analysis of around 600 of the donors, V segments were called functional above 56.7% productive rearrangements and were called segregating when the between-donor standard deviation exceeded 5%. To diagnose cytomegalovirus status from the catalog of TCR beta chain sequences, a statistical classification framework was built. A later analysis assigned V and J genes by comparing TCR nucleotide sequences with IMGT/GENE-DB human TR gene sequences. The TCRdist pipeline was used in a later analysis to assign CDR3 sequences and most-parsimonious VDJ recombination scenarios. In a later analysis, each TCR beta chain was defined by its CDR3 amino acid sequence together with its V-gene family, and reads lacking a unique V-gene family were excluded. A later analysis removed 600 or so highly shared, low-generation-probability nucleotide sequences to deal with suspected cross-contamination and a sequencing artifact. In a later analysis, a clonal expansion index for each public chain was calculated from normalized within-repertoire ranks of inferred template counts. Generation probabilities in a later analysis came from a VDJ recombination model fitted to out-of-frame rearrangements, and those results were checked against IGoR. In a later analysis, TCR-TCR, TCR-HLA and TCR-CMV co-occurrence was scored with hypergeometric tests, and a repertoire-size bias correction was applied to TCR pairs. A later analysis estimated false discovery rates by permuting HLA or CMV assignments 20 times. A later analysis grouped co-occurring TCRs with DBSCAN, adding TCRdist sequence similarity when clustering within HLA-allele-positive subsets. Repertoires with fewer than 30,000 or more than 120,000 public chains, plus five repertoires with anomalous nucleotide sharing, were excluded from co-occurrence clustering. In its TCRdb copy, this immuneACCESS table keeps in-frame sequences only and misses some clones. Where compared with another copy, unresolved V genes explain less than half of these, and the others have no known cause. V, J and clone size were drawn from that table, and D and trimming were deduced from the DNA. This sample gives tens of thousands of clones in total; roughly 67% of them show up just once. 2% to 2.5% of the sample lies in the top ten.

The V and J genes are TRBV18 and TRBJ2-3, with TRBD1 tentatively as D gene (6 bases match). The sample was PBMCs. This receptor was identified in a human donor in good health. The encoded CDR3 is CASSPSGQSDTQYF. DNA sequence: TGTGCCAGCTCACCCTCCGGACAGTCAGATACGCAGTATTTT.